This T cell receptor beta chain is from a study of lymphopenia after photon versus proton radiotherapy (dated by TCRdb to 2018 to 2020). Study-level background: Photon and proton radiation therapy were compared by the study for their immunological effects in patients with gastrointestinal tumors who developed high-grade lymphopenia. The cohort included around 22 patients with gastrointestinal tumors who developed lymphopenia after receiving either photon or proton therapy. The goal of the study was to characterize the differences between the two radiation modalities in how they affect the immune system.

Preparation of the library involved the immunoSEQ multiplex PCR assay. T cell repertoires were profiled with deep sequencing of rearranged TCR beta loci together with multiparametric flow cytometry. Sourced from immuneACCESS, this table was stored by TCRdb with only in-frame sequences that have V and J called. A share of the clones is absent; for the studies checked, an unresolved V gene accounts for under half, and the remainder has no known explanation. The sample includes 20,000 to 25,000 clones, with roughly 85% observed a single time. Around 19% of the sample goes to the ten largest clones. General conclusions and limits of the study: After the lymphocyte count nadir, repertoires from photon-treated patients showed oligoclonal expansion, particularly of CD8+ Temra cells, and this expansion drove the decline in diversity. The authors looked at the survival association only in patients who died, and they framed better survival with proton therapy as a possibility rather than a demonstrated result. During treatment, patients who received proton therapy stayed relatively stable, whereas patients who received photon therapy lost naive T cells and TCR diversity and gained effector/memory populations. Across the cohort, an inverse correlation was found between a larger post-nadir drop in TCR diversity and overall survival time among patients who died.

A note on this clone: Its antigen remains unidentified. Per-nucleotide qualities are absent, and no much larger clonotype sits a single base away.

The source was peripheral blood, collected from a patient treated with photon-based radiotherapy. This sequence was found in a man between 60 and 70 years old with pancreatic cancer.

This receptor has the CDR3 CAISGPTGGGGQETQYF. The DNA reads as follows: TGTGCCATCAGTGGCCCCACTGGCGGGGGGGGGCAAGAGACCCAGTACTTC. In this chain, TRBV10-3 is recombined with TRBJ2-5; 9 junctional bases match TRBD2. CDR3 length: 17 amino acids, cysteine to phenylalanine. Solely the CDR3 DNA is kept, with 51 bases framed from the first base. Taken from the germline V gene, the CDR1 and CDR2 loops are ENHRY and SYGVKD. V is trimmed back by 4 bases and J by 2 bases, and the junction contains 11 bases that no gene match accounts for.